The present TCR beta chain was sequenced within a study of technical replicates of blood from a few donors. The CDR3 loop spans 15 amino acids. In germline, CDR1 is SGHNT, CDR2 YENEEA. J lost 5 bases, V lost 4 bases, and 5 bases had no gene match. Method: immunoSEQ multiplex PCR; TCRdb's copy keeps in-frame clones and lacks some. The sample yields 60,000 to 85,000 clones, 90% to 95% seen once. The clonotype was recovered from a human donor in good health. Material for sequencing was T cells isolated from PBMCs. This chain uses TRBV11-3 with TRBJ2-7; 13 bases are shared with TRBD2. The CDR3 DNA follows: TGTGCCAGCAGCTCAGGACTAGCGGGAGAACACGAGCAGTACTTC. Its translation: CASSSGLAGEHEQYF.